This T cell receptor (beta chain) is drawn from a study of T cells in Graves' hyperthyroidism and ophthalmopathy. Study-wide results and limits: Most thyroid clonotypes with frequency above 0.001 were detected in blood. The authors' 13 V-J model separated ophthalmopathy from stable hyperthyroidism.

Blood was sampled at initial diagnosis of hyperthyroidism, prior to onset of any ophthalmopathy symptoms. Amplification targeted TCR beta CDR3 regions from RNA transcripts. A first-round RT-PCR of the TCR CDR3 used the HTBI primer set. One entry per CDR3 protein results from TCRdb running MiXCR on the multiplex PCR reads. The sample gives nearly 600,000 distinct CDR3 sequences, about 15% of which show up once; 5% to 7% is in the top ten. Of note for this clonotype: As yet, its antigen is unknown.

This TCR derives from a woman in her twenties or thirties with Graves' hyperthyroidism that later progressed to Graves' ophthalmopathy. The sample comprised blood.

CDR3: CASSLHLAGLYNEQFF. The DNA of the CDR3 is TGCGCCAGCAGCTTACATCTAGCGGGGCTATACAATGAGCAGTTCTTC. The chain combines TRBV5-1 with TRBJ2-1, with 9 nucleotides matching TRBD2. The CDR3 has 16 amino acids. V was clipped by 2 bases and J by 4 bases; unmatched bases: 7. Germline lookup yields CDR1 SGHRS and CDR2 YFSETQ.